This T cell receptor beta chain was captured in a study of blood T cell repertoires in COVID-19. Study-level background: PBMCs, B-cell-depleted T cells, or T cells provided the cDNA or gDNA that made up the material.

Trimming shortened V by 6 bases and J by 8 bases, and 20 bases separated the two germline ends. Germline CDR1 MNHEY, CDR2 SVGEGT. The CDR3 loop spans 15 amino acids. As processed by the authors: The assay estimated nucleated cells by amplifying reference gene primers. Here immunoSEQ multiplex PCR was the method, and the copy in TCRdb shows in-frame clones only, minus some. V and J calls and clone size are copied from that table; D and trimming were computed from the DNA. The sample lists 95,000 to 120,000 clones; around 85% were seen once. What was sequenced was peripheral blood. This clonotype originated in a human donor in a cohort sampled during active COVID-19. This chain uses TRBV6-2 or TRBV6-3 with TRBJ1-5; TRBD1 might be the D (6 bases). This CDR3 reads CASSRRTDIGKPQHF. CDR3 in DNA: TGTGCCAGCAGCCGCCGGACAGACATTGGTAAGCCCCAGCATTTT.